This is a list of T cell receptor beta chains from one sample in a study of response to subunit inactivated influenza vaccine. TCRdb redid the calling of the RT-PCR reads with MiXCR, one entry per CDR3 protein. The sample has 500,000 to 750,000 distinct CDR3 sequences; 12% to 15% are singletons. Specimen: PBMCs from blood, collected about 12 days after vaccination. The source is a man aged 45-65 years who received an inactivated influenza vaccine. CDR3s include the opening cysteine and the closing phenylalanine or tryptophan. The D gene is left open where the match is weak. Some rows have no size entry. The others give once, few or many, or a class for an expanded clone.

D: TRBD2; size: .; V: TRBV3-1; J: TRBJ2-7; DNA: TGTGCCAGCAGCCAGCTCACAGCGGGAGGGAGGTACGAGCAGTACTTC; CDR3: CASSQLTAGGRYEQYF
D: .; size: few; V: TRBV6-5; J: TRBJ1-2; DNA: TGTGCCAGCAGGGACTCCCCCTGGGGGACTAACTATGGCTACACCTTC; CDR3: CASRDSPWGTNYGYTF
D: .; size: .; V: TRBV28; J: TRBJ1-1; DNA: TGTGCCAGCAGTTTATCGGATGAAGCTTTCTTT; CDR3: CASSLSDEAFF
D: .; size: .; V: TRBV5-1; J: TRBJ1-5; DNA: TGCGCCAGCAGCTTGGGTCACAGTAATAGCAATCAGCCCCAGCATTTT; CDR3: CASSLGHSNSNQPQHF
D: TRBD1; size: .; V: TRBV5-1; J: TRBJ1-2; DNA: TGCGCCAGCAGCTTGGCCGGGACAGCGCAAGCTAACTATGGCTACACCTTC; CDR3: CASSLAGTAQANYGYTF
D: TRBD1; size: many; V: TRBV7-2; J: TRBJ1-2; DNA: TGTGCCAGCAGCGCGGGTGGACAGGGGACCTCCTATGGCTACACCTTC; CDR3: CASSAGGQGTSYGYTF
D: TRBD1; size: few; V: TRBV11-1; J: TRBJ2-2; DNA: TGTGCCAGCAGCTCCTTTACAGGGGGCCAGGCGAACACCGGGGAGCTGTTTTTT; CDR3: CASSSFTGGQANTGELFF
D: TRBD2; size: few; V: TRBV7-2; J: TRBJ2-1; DNA: TGTGCCAGCAGCTTAGTGGATGGCGGGAGTGGGCAGTTCTTC; CDR3: CASSLVDGGSGQFF
D: .; size: .; V: TRBV11-2; J: TRBJ2-3; DNA: TGTGCCAGCAGCTTAGACTACTCGGTAGATACGCAGTATTTT; CDR3: CASSLDYSVDTQYF
D: .; size: many; V: TRBV5-6; J: TRBJ2-7; DNA: TGTGCCAGCAGCTATACGCAGGGAGTGTTCTCCTACGAGCAGTACTTC; CDR3: CASSYTQGVFSYEQYF
D: .; size: few; V: TRBV20-1; J: TRBJ2-5; DNA: TGCAGTGCTAGAGACATCGACGCGGGGGAGACCCAGTACTTC; CDR3: CSARDIDAGETQYF
D: TRBD2; size: few; V: TRBV5-1; J: TRBJ2-5; DNA: TGCGCCAGCAGCTTGCCTTTAGCGGGAGCCGGGGAGACCCAGTACTTC; CDR3: CASSLPLAGAGETQYF
D: TRBD2; size: few; V: TRBV5-1; J: TRBJ2-5; DNA: TGCGCCAGCAGAATTGGCGGGGGGGAGATACAAGAGACCCAGTACTTC; CDR3: CASRIGGGEIQETQYF
D: .; size: many; V: TRBV20-1; J: TRBJ2-3; DNA: TGCAGTGCTACTCTGTTCACAGATACGCAGTATTTT; CDR3: CSATLFTDTQYF
D: .; size: .; V: TRBV12-3/TRBV12-4; J: TRBJ1-6; DNA: TGTGCCACCTCCCCCGGCGGGGGATCACCCCTCCACTTT; CDR3: CATSPGGGSPLHF
D: TRBD1; size: .; V: TRBV5-1; J: TRBJ2-3; DNA: TGCGCCAGCAGCTTAGCCGGACAGGGAAGGTCTTCAGATACGCAGTATTTT; CDR3: CASSLAGQGRSSDTQYF
D: .; size: few; V: TRBV10-3; J: TRBJ2-2; DNA: TGTGCCATCAAGTTAGACAGCAGGGCGGACACCGGGGAGCTGTTTTTT; CDR3: CAIKLDSRADTGELFF
D: .; size: once; V: TRBV10-2; J: TRBJ2-6; DNA: TGCGCCAGCAGTGATACACGGAGCTCTGGGGCCAACGTCCTGACTTTC; CDR3: CASSDTRSSGANVLTF
D: TRBD2; size: .; V: TRBV15; J: TRBJ2-5; DNA: TGTGCCACCAGCAGAGCCAAGACTAGCGGGCAAGAGACCCAGTACTTC; CDR3: CATSRAKTSGQETQYF
D: TRBD1; size: few; V: TRBV10-3; J: TRBJ2-7; DNA: TGTGCCATCGGAGGACAGGGCTACGAGCAGTACTTC; CDR3: CAIGGQGYEQYF
D: TRBD2; size: .; V: TRBV7-2; J: TRBJ2-7; DNA: TGTGCCAGCAGCTCCCCTGGGCGGGAGGGCTACGAGCAGTACTTC; CDR3: CASSSPGREGYEQYF
D: .; size: many; V: TRBV5-1; J: TRBJ2-5; DNA: TGCGCCAGCAGCTTGGCGGGACTGGAGAAGACCCAGTACTTC; CDR3: CASSLAGLEKTQYF
D: .; size: few; V: TRBV5-1; J: TRBJ2-5; DNA: TGCGCCAGCAGCTTGGAGCACGGGCCCCAAGAGACCCAGTACTTC; CDR3: CASSLEHGPQETQYF
D: .; size: .; V: TRBV4-2; J: TRBJ2-7; DNA: TGTGCCAGCAGCCAAGACCGGGTCAGCTCCTACGAGCAGTACTTC; CDR3: CASSQDRVSSYEQYF
D: .; size: many; V: TRBV29-1; J: TRBJ2-5; DNA: TGCAGCGCTGGACCGCGAGAGACCCAGTACTTC; CDR3: CSAGPRETQYF
D: TRBD1; size: .; V: TRBV28; J: TRBJ2-2; DNA: TGTGCCAGCAGTTTACCCGGGACAGGGGTCGGGGAGCTGTTTTTT; CDR3: CASSLPGTGVGELFF
D: TRBD1; size: few; V: TRBV12-3/TRBV12-4; J: TRBJ1-6; DNA: TGTGCCAGCAGGTCCCGGGACAGGGTCAATTCACCCCTCCACTTT; CDR3: CASRSRDRVNSPLHF
D: TRBD2; size: .; V: TRBV7-8; J: TRBJ2-1; DNA: TGTGCCAGCAGATCCGGACTAGCGGGAGGGGGCAGCTCCTACAATGAGCAGTTCTTC; CDR3: CASRSGLAGGGSSYNEQFF
D: .; size: .; V: TRBV25-1; J: TRBJ2-1; DNA: TGTGCCAGCCCCGGGGACGGCTCCTACAATGAGCAGTTCTTC; CDR3: CASPGDGSYNEQFF
D: .; size: .; V: TRBV12-3/TRBV12-4; J: TRBJ2-7; DNA: TGTGCCAGCAGTTTCGGGAGTCTCCCCGAGCAGTACTTC; CDR3: CASSFGSLPEQYF
D: TRBD2; size: few; V: TRBV7-2; J: TRBJ2-7; DNA: TGTGCCAGCAGCCCATGGACTAGCGGGAGCTACGAGCAGTACTTC; CDR3: CASSPWTSGSYEQYF